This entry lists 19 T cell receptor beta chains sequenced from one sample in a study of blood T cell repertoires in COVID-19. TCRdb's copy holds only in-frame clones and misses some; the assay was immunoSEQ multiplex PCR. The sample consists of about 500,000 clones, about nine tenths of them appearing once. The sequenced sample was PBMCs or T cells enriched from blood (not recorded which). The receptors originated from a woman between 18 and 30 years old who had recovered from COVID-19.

The CDR3 spells CASSQLGSWETQYF. The CDR3 DNA is TGTGCCAGCAGCCAACTAGGGAGTTGGGAGACCCAGTACTTC. The chain uses TRBV7-8 and TRBJ2-5, with D perhaps matching TRBD2 (5 bases). Germline assignment: CDR1 SGHVS and CDR2 FQNEAQ. V lost 5 bases and J lost 5, with 15 bases in between. There are 14 residues in the CDR3.

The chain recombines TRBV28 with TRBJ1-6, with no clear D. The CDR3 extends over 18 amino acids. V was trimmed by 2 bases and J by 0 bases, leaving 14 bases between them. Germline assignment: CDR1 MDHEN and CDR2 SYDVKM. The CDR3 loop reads CASSLGHPSVSYNSPLHF. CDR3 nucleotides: TGTGCCAGCAGTTTAGGGCACCCCTCAGTCTCCTATAATTCACCCCTCCACTTT.

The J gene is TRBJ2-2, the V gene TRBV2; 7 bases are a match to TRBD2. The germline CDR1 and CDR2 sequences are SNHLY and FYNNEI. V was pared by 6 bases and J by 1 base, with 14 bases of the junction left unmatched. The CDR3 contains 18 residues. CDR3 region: CASRGPPGTTRNTGELFF. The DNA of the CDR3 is TGTGCCAGCAGGGGACCCCCTGGGACTACCAGGAACACCGGGGAGCTGTTTTTT.

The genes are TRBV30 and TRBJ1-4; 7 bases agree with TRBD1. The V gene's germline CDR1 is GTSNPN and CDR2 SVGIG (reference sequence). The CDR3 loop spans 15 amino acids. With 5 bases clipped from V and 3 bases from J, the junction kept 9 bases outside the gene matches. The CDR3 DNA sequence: TGTGCCTGGTCAAGGACAGGCGGGCCTAATGAAAAACTGTTTTTT. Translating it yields CAWSRTGGPNEKLFF.

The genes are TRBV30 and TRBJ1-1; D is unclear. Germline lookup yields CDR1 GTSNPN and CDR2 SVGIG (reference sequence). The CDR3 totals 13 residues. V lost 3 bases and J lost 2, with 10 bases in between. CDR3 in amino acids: CAWREPPNTEAFF. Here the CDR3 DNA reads TGTGCCTGGAGGGAGCCTCCTAACACTGAAGCTTTCTTT.

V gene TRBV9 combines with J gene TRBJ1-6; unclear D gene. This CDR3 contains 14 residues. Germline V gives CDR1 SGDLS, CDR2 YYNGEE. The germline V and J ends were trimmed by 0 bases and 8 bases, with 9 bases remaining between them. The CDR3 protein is CASSVDLGHSPLHF. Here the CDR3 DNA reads TGTGCCAGCAGCGTAGACCTAGGCCATTCACCCCTCCACTTT.

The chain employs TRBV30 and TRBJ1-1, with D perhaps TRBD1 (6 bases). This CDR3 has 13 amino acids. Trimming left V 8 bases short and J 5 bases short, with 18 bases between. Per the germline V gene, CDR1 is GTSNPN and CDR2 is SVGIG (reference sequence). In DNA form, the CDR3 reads TGTGCCGGGGGGGGCGCGGAGGGGACTGAAGCTTTCTTT. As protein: CAGGGAEGTEAFF.

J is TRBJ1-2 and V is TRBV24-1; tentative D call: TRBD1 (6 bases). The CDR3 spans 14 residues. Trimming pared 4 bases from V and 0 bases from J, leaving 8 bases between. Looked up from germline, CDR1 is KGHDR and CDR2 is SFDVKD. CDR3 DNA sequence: TGTGCCACCAGTGACCGACAGGCTAACTATGGCTACACCTTC. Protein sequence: CATSDRQANYGYTF.

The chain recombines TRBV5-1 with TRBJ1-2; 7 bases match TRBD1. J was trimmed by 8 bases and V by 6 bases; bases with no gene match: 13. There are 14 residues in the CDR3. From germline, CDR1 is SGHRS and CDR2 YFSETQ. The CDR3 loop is CASTPDGGGDGYTF. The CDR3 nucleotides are TGCGCCAGCACCCCAGACGGAGGGGGCGACGGCTACACCTTC.

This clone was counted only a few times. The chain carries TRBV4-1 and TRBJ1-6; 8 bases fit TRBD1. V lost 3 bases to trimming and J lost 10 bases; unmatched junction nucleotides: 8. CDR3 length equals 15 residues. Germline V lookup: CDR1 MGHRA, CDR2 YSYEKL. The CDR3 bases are TGCGCCAGCAGCCACCCAGGGGGCGAGAGGTCACCCCTCCACTTT. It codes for CASSHPGGERSPLHF.

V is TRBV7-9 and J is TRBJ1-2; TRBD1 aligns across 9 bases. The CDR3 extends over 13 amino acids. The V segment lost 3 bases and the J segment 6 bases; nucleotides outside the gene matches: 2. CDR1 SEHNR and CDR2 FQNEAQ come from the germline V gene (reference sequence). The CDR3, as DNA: TGTGCCAGCAGCTTTGGGACAGGGAATGGCTACACCTTC. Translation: CASSFGTGNGYTF. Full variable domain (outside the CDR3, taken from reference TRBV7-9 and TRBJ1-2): DTGVSQNPRHKITKRGQNVTFRCDPISEHNRLYWYRQTLGQGPEFLTYFQNEAQLEKSRLLSDRFSAERPKGSFSTLEIQRTEQGDSAMYLCASSFGTGNGYTFGSGTRLTVV.

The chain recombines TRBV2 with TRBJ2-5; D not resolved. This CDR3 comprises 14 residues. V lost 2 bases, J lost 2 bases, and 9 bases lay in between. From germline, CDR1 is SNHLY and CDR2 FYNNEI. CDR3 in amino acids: CASSELSLQETQYF. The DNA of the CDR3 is TGTGCCAGCAGTGAATTGTCACTACAAGAGACCCAGTACTTC.

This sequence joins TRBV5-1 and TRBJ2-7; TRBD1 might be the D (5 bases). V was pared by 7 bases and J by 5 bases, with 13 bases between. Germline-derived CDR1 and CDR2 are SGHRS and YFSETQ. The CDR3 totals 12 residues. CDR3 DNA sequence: TGCGCCAGCTCGCGTCAGGGCAACGAGCAGTACTTC. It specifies CASSRQGNEQYF.

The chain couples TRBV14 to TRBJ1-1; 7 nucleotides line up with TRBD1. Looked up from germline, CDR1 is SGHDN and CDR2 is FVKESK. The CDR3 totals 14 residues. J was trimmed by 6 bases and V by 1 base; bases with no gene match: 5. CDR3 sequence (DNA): TGTGCCAGCAGCCAAGGTGGCACAGGGGCTGAAGCTTTCTTT. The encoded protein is CASSQGGTGAEAFF.

In DNA form, the CDR3 reads TGCGCCAGCAGCCAAGGTTTAGCCTCTGGGGCCAACGTCCTGACTTTC. Translation: CASSQGLASGANVLTF. V usage is TRBV4-1 and J usage is TRBJ2-6; D call uncertain. Trimming removed 1 base at V and 0 bases at J, with 7 bases between. The CDR3 runs 16 residues. The germline V gene has CDR1 MGHRA and CDR2 YSYEKL.

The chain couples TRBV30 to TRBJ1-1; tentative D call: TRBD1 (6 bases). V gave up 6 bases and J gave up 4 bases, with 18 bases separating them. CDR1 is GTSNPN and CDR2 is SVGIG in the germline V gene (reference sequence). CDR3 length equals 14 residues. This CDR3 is CACIKGVPGTEAFF. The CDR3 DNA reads TGTGCCTGCATTAAGGGGGTCCCGGGCACTGAAGCTTTCTTT. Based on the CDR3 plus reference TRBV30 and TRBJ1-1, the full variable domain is SQTIHQWPATLVQPVGSPLSLECTVEGTSNPNLYWYRQAAGRGLQLLFYSVGIGQISSEVPQNLSASRPQDRQFILSSKKLLLSDSGFYLCACIKGVPGTEAFFGQGTRLTVV.

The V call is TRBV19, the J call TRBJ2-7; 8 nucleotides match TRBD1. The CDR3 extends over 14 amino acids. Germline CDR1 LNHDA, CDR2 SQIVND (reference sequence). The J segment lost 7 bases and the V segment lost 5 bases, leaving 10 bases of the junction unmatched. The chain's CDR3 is CASSGAGGRREQYF. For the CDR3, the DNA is TGTGCCAGTAGTGGCGCAGGGGGCAGGAGGGAGCAGTACTTC.

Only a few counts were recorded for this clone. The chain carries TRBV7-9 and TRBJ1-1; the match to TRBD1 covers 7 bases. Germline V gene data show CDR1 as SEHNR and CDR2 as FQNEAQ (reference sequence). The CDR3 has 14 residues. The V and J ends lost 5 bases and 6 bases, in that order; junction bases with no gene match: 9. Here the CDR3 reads CASSDLTGAAEAFF. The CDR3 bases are TGTGCCAGCAGCGACCTCACAGGGGCCGCTGAAGCTTTCTTT.

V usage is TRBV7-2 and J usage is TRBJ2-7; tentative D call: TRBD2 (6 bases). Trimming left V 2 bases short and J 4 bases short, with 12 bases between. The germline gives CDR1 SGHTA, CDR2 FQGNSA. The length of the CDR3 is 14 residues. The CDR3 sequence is CASSLPGGGYEQYF. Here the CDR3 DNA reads TGTGCCAGCAGCTTACCCGGGGGTGGGTACGAGCAGTACTTC.